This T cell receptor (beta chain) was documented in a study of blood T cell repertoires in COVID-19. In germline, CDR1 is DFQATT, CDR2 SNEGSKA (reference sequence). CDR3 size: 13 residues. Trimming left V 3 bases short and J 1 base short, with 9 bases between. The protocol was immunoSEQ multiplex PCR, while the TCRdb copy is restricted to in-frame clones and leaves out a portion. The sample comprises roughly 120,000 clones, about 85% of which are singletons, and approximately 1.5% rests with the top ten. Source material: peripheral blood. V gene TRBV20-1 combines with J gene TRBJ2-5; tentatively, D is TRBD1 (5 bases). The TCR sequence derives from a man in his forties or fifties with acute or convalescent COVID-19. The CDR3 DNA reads TGCAGTGCTAGTCGACAGATCCAAGAGACCCAGTACTTC. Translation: CSASRQIQETQYF.